These 25 T cell receptor beta chains were all obtained from the same sample, sequenced in a study of PD-L1 blockade in urothelial cancer (dated by TCRdb to the late 2010s). Libraries were constructed by the immunoSEQ multiplex PCR assay. TCRdb carries this immuneACCESS record with in-frame sequences only. Its versions omit some clonotypes, under half of them owing to an unresolved V gene in the studies checked, with the rest unexplained. The sample contains about 74,000 clones, under 90% of them found a single time. The ten largest clones add up to roughly 4.5% of the sample. Sequencing was performed on PBMCs, taken around atezolizumab (anti-PD-L1) treatment. These receptors originate from a man aged 70-80 years with urothelial cancer.

The chain employs TRBV10-1 and TRBJ2-5, with D maybe TRBD2 (6 bases). CDR3 length: 14 residues. Per the germline V gene, CDR1 is WNHNN and CDR2 is SYGVQD (reference sequence). Trimming pared 3 bases from V and 5 bases from J, leaving 13 bases between. The CDR3 spells CASSDGGIGETQYF. CDR3 sequence (DNA): TGCGCCAGCAGTGATGGCGGGATCGGGGAGACCCAGTACTTC.

The gene calls are TRBV2 and TRBJ2-6; possibly TRBD1 for D (6 bases). The germline V and J ends were trimmed by 5 bases and 4 bases, with 24 bases remaining between them. This CDR3 is 19 amino acids long. Germline CDR1 reads SNHLY; CDR2 reads FYNNEI. For the CDR3, the DNA is TGTGCCAGCAGTTTACGCGGGCAACAGGGCCAGGCGGGGGCCAACGTCCTGACTTTC. Its translation: CASSLRGQQGQAGANVLTF.

The V and J genes are TRBV27 and TRBJ2-7, with a possible D match to TRBD2 (6 bases). Germline assignment: CDR1 MNHEY and CDR2 SMNVEV (reference sequence). The CDR3 is 14 amino acids. V lost 4 bases to trimming and J lost 2 bases, with 12 bases between them. The CDR3 is CASSSEGLPYEQYF. CDR3 DNA: TGTGCCAGCAGTTCCGAGGGACTCCCCTACGAGCAGTACTTC.

The rearrangement links TRBV5-4 to TRBJ2-7; 8 nucleotides line up with TRBD1. With V trimmed by 4 bases and J by 6 bases, 3 bases remained unmatched. Germline V gene data show CDR1 as SGHNT and CDR2 as YYREEE (reference sequence). The CDR3 is 12 residues long. The CDR3 sequence: CASSGQGAEQYF. The DNA for the CDR3 is TGTGCCAGCAGCGGACAGGGAGCCGAGCAGTACTTC. Full variable domain (remainder filled in from reference TRBV5-4 and TRBJ2-7): ETGVTQSPTHLIKTRGQQVTLRCSSQSGHNTVSWYQQALGQGPQFIFQYYREEENGRGNFPPRFSGLQFPNYSSELNVNALELDDSALYLCASSGQGAEQYFGPGTRLTVT.

The chain recombines TRBV28 with TRBJ2-2; weak D call: TRBD2 (6 bases). The germline V gene encodes CDR1 MDHEN and CDR2 SYDVKM. The CDR3 length is 14 residues. V dropped 4 bases and J dropped 2 bases, with 8 bases sitting between them. The DNA for the CDR3 is TGTGCCAGCAGTTCCGGGACTAACACCGGGGAGCTGTTTTTT. Its protein is CASSSGTNTGELFF.

The chain combines TRBV21-1 with TRBJ2-1; the table's TRBD1 call for D was not verified on the DNA. TRBV21-1 is tagged as a pseudogene. CDR3 length: 17 amino acids. The CDR3 nucleotides read TGTGCCAGCAGCCCCGGACAGGGCGGGCCCTCCTACAATGAGCAGTTCTTC. Protein product: CASSPGQGGPSYNEQFF.

The chain recombines TRBV4-2 with TRBJ2-2; 10 bases map to TRBD2. Germline V CDR1 and CDR2: LGHNA, YNFKEQ. V lost 0 bases and J lost 2; bases outside the gene matches: 6. This CDR3 has 18 residues. The CDR3: CASSQDRGLASNTGELFF. Here the CDR3 DNA reads TGTGCCAGCAGCCAAGATAGGGGACTAGCGAGTAACACCGGGGAGCTGTTTTTT.

The V and J genes are TRBV10-1 and TRBJ2-3; TRBD2 agrees at 10 bases. Germline loops: CDR1 WNHNN, CDR2 SYGVQD (reference sequence). CDR3 length equals 16 residues. The V and J ends lost 0 bases and 3 bases, in that order; junction bases with no gene match: 3. As DNA, the CDR3 is TGCGCCAGCAGTGAGTCGAGTAGCGGGGGGACAGATACGCAGTATTTT. Translation: CASSESSSGGTDTQYF.

The genes are TRBV27 and TRBJ2-5, with 7 bases aligning to TRBD2. Per germline, CDR1 MNHEY and CDR2 SMNVEV (reference sequence). There are 15 residues in the CDR3. Germline trimming cut 5 bases from V and 5 bases from J; bases unmatched to any gene: 11. This CDR3 is CASSGEPGGGETQYF. CDR3 coding DNA: TGTGCCAGCAGTGGGGAGCCGGGGGGAGGGGAGACCCAGTACTTC.

This rearrangement joins TRBV11-2 to TRBJ2-1, with 8 bases lining up with TRBD1. V gave up 0 bases and J gave up 4 bases; unmatched junction bases: 2. Germline CDR1 is SGHAT and CDR2 is FQNNGV. CDR3 length: 15 residues. CDR3 in amino acids: CASSLDQGAYNEQFF. The CDR3 DNA reads TGTGCCAGCAGCTTAGATCAGGGGGCTTACAATGAGCAGTTCTTC.

The rearrangement uses TRBV5-5 and TRBJ1-4, with D possibly matching TRBD1 (6 bases). Germline lookup yields CDR1 SGHKS and CDR2 YYEKEE (reference sequence). V was pared by 7 bases and J by 5 bases, with 15 bases between. The CDR3 length is 14 residues. This CDR3 is CASSWGGANEKLFF. The CDR3 nucleotides are TGTGCCAGCTCGTGGGGGGGGGCCAATGAAAAACTGTTTTTT.

This clone has just one count. The gene calls are TRBV10-1 and TRBJ2-7, with D perhaps matching TRBD2 (5 bases). Between the trimmed V and J ends, which lost 4 bases and 7 bases, there was a span of 14 bases. This CDR3 is built from 13 residues. From germline, CDR1 is WNHNN and CDR2 SYGVQD (reference sequence). This CDR3 reads CASSVGGPGEQYF. The CDR3 bases are TGCGCCAGCAGTGTAGGCGGCCCGGGAGAGCAGTACTTC.

The chain employs TRBV28 and TRBJ1-5; 8 bases map to TRBD1. There are 15 residues in the CDR3. Looked up from germline, CDR1 is MDHEN and CDR2 is SYDVKM. The V and J ends lost 5 bases and 3 bases, in that order; junction bases with no gene match: 6. This CDR3 is CASSAQGGANQPQHF. CDR3 in DNA: TGTGCCAGCAGTGCACAGGGGGGGGCCAATCAGCCCCAGCATTTT.

The genes are TRBV5-6 and TRBJ2-3; 8 bases align to TRBD1. Germline V gives CDR1 SGHDT, CDR2 YYEEEE. V was clipped by 4 bases and J by 3 bases; unmatched bases: 7. CDR3 length: 15 amino acids. The CDR3 here is CASSLLTGATDTQYF. The CDR3 DNA follows: TGTGCCAGCAGCCTACTGACAGGGGCGACAGATACGCAGTATTTT.

The CDR3 loop reads CASSLYAGTGYGYTF. CDR3 nucleotides: TGTGCCAGCAGTTTATACGCCGGGACAGGGTATGGCTACACCTTC. The chain joins TRBV28 to TRBJ1-2; 9 positions agree with TRBD1. The V gene end was trimmed by 1 base and the J gene end by 5 bases; junction bases not matched to a gene: 5. CDR3 length: 15 residues. Germline assignment: CDR1 MDHEN and CDR2 SYDVKM.

This chain connects TRBV4-1 to TRBJ2-5, with 7 bases matching TRBD1. The CDR3 covers 15 residues. V dropped 3 bases and J dropped 2; count of bases not matched to a gene: 6. Germline CDR1 is MGHRA and CDR2 is YSYEKL. CDR3 region: CASSHLQGKQETQYF. The CDR3 nucleotides read TGCGCCAGCAGCCATTTACAGGGGAAACAAGAGACCCAGTACTTC.

The genes are TRBV6-1 and TRBJ2-7, with D possibly TRBD1 on 5 matching bases. V was clipped by 0 bases and J by 3 bases, with 21 bases between them. Germline CDR1 MNHNS, CDR2 SASEGT. The CDR3 has 18 amino acids. CDR3 in DNA: TGTGCCAGCAGTGAAGCCGGTTTGCGGCCGGACATCCGCTACGAGCAGTACTTC. It encodes CASSEAGLRPDIRYEQYF.

The chain uses TRBV19 and TRBJ1-5, with a tentative D call TRBD1 (6 bases). Deletions cut 4 bases from V and 4 bases from J, with 14 bases between. The CDR3 contains 15 residues. Germline CDR1 and CDR2: LNHDA and SQIVND (reference sequence). The CDR3: CASSNRDESNQPQHF. CDR3 DNA sequence: TGTGCCAGTAGTAACAGGGACGAGTCTAATCAGCCCCAGCATTTT.

The sample holds one count of this clone. The genes are TRBV12-5 and TRBJ1-3; D is perhaps TRBD1 (6 bases). Germline CDR1 is LGHNT and CDR2 is FRNRAP. Trimming stripped 5 bases from V and 7 bases from J, with 21 bases between. The CDR3 runs to 16 residues. The CDR3 DNA is TGTGCTAGTGGTCAATCTTCGGGACACGGGAGGAACACCATATATTTT. Translated, it gives CASGQSSGHGRNTIYF. The full variable domain, its missing parts supplied by reference TRBV12-5 and TRBJ1-3, is DARVTQTPRHKVTEMGQEVTMRCQPILGHNTVFWYRQTMMQGLELLAYFRNRAPLDDSGMPKDRFSAEMPDATLATLKIQPSEPRDSAVYFCASGQSSGHGRNTIYFGEGSWLTVV.

The J gene is TRBJ1-4, the V gene TRBV18; D is perhaps TRBD1 (6 bases). The V end lost 3 bases, the J end lost 0 bases, and 14 bases lay between the germline ends. Germline V gives CDR1 KGHSH, CDR2 LQKENI. This CDR3 has 17 residues. CDR3 bases: TGTGCCAGCTCACCTTCGGGGGGCCCTGCAACTAATGAAAAACTGTTTTTT. This translates into CASSPSGGPATNEKLFF.

The chain employs TRBV7-3 and TRBJ2-5; possibly TRBD2 for D (6 bases). CDR1 and CDR2 from the germline V gene are SGHTA and FQGTGA. The CDR3 extends over 15 amino acids. V lost 0 bases and J lost 4, with 12 bases in between. The CDR3 is CASSLTQRRGETQYF. The CDR3 DNA is TGTGCCAGCAGCTTAACTCAGCGGAGGGGAGAGACCCAGTACTTC.

The CDR3 region is CASSVVDEQFF. CDR3 sequence (DNA): TGTGCCAGCAGCGTAGTAGATGAGCAGTTCTTC. The chain has TRBV9 and TRBJ2-1; D is unresolved. The germline gives CDR1 SGDLS, CDR2 YYNGEE. The CDR3 loop spans 11 amino acids. The V gene lost 0 bases and the J gene lost 8 bases, with 3 bases spanning the gap.

The V gene is TRBV9, the J gene TRBJ2-3; 7 bases align to TRBD2. Germline-derived CDR1 and CDR2 are SGDLS and YYNGEE. The CDR3 contains 16 residues. Unmatched junction bases numbered 10, after V lost 4 bases and J lost 2 bases. CDR3 bases: TGTGCCAGCAGCCCTTCGGCTAGCGGCTTCACAGATACGCAGTATTTT. It encodes CASSPSASGFTDTQYF.

The J gene is TRBJ2-3, the V gene TRBV11-2; maybe TRBD2 (5 bases). From germline, CDR1 is SGHAT and CDR2 FQNNGV. The V gene lost 1 base and the J gene lost 14 bases, with 13 bases spanning the gap. The CDR3 is made up of 12 amino acids. CDR3 sequence (DNA): TGTGCCAGCAGCTTAGCCCTAAGCGGAAGGTATTTT. It is translated as CASSLALSGRYF.

The V call is TRBV6-5, the J call TRBJ1-4; TRBD1 matches at 7 bases. Germline V gives CDR1 MNHEY, CDR2 SVGAGI. The CDR3 totals 15 residues. V lost 2 bases, J lost 5 bases, and 5 bases stayed unmatched. The CDR3 reads CASSYLGRGNEKLFF. The CDR3 DNA follows: TGTGCCAGCAGTTACCTCGGCAGGGGGAATGAAAAACTGTTTTTT.